Shown below are 20 T cell receptor beta chains from a single sample sequenced in a study of blood T cell repertoires in COVID-19. TCRdb's copy holds only in-frame clones and misses some; the assay was immunoSEQ multiplex PCR. Among roughly 200,000 clones, around 90% were seen once, and the ten largest hold around a tenth. The sample consisted of PBMCs or T cells enriched from blood (not recorded which). The receptors come from a man between 18 and 29 years old with acute COVID-19.

This sequence joins TRBV2 and TRBJ1-2; D is uncertain. Per germline, CDR1 SNHLY and CDR2 FYNNEI. The CDR3 length is 15 residues. Trimming cost V 3 bases and J 0 bases, with 11 bases left between them. The CDR3 DNA reads TGTGCCAGCAGTGACCCCGGTAGTACTAACTATGGCTACACCTTC. It translates to CASSDPGSTNYGYTF.

The chain carries TRBV5-3 and TRBJ1-1; tentatively, D is TRBD1 (6 bases). TRBV5-3 is placed among ORFs of uncertain function. The V end lost 6 bases, the J end lost 4 bases, and 16 bases lay between the germline ends. The CDR3 extends over 14 amino acids. The CDR3 is CARKDKQGCTEAFF. CDR3 DNA: TGTGCCAGAAAAGACAAACAGGGTTGCACTGAAGCTTTCTTT.

The J gene is TRBJ2-2, the V gene TRBV4-3; D may be TRBD2 (5 bases). V shed 4 bases and J shed 0 bases, with 9 bases lying between them. This CDR3 spans 15 amino acids. Germline CDR1 reads LGHNA; CDR2 reads YSLEER. CDR3 bases: TGCGCCAGCAGCCTCGGGATTTCGAACACCGGGGAGCTGTTTTTT. It specifies CASSLGISNTGELFF.

With respect to this clone: The identical CDR3 is also encoded by other nucleotide sequences in the sample. V gene TRBV18 combines with J gene TRBJ2-1; TRBD2 agrees at 13 bases. The V segment lost 1 base and the J segment 3 bases; nucleotides outside the gene matches: 3. Germline V lookup: CDR1 KGHSH, CDR2 LQKENI. This CDR3 is 17 amino acids long. CDR3 sequence: CASSPRTSGSSYNEQFF. In nucleotides, the CDR3 is TGTGCCAGCTCACCACGGACTAGCGGGAGTAGCTACAATGAGCAGTTCTTC.

The gene calls are TRBV27 and TRBJ2-7; TRBD1 agrees at 7 bases. The germline CDR1 and CDR2 sequences are MNHEY and SMNVEV (reference sequence). The CDR3 sequence is 13 residues long. The trim removed 10 bases at V and 3 bases at J, leaving 9 bases unmatched. CDR3 bases: TGTGCCACCGCCGGGACAGTCGGCTACGAGCAGTACTTC. This encodes CATAGTVGYEQYF.

V gene TRBV30 combines with J gene TRBJ1-6; D is ambiguous. CDR1 GTSNPN and CDR2 SVGIG come from the germline V gene (reference sequence). Trimming took 7 bases from V and 7 from J, leaving 14 bases between them. The CDR3 is 13 amino acids. CDR3 DNA sequence: TGTGCCTCAATCCGGGGTACGAATTCACCCCTCCACTTT. Residues: CASIRGTNSPLHF. The full variable domain, rest sourced from reference TRBV30 and TRBJ1-6, is SQTIHQWPATLVQPVGSPLSLECTVEGTSNPNLYWYRQAAGRGLQLLFYSVGIGQISSEVPQNLSASRPQDRQFILSSKKLLLSDSGFYLCASIRGTNSPLHFGNGTRLTVT.

The chain recombines TRBV7-6 with TRBJ2-3; 12 nucleotides line up with TRBD2. The germline CDR1 and CDR2 sequences are SGHVS and FNYEAQ. CDR3 length: 19 amino acids. Unmatched junction bases numbered 16, after V lost 5 bases and J lost 4 bases. DNA for the CDR3: TGTGCCAGCAGCCGAACGACGACTAGCGGGAGTACGAGCGCAGATACGCAGTATTTT. It specifies CASSRTTTSGSTSADTQYF.

In its sample, this clone was seen a few times. The chain carries TRBV25-1 and TRBJ2-7; 11 bases fit TRBD1. Germline CDR1 reads MGHDK; CDR2 reads SYGVNS. The CDR3 covers 15 residues. J lost 5 bases, V lost 5 bases, and 8 bases had no gene match. CDR3 region: CASSSPDRGRDEQYF. The CDR3 region has the DNA TGTGCCAGCAGTTCCCCGGACAGGGGGCGGGACGAGCAGTACTTC.

The V gene is TRBV4-1, the J gene TRBJ2-7; tentatively, D is TRBD2 (7 bases). The CDR3 extends over 11 amino acids. Germline values: CDR1 MGHRA, CDR2 YSYEKL. Between the trimmed V and J ends, which lost 6 bases and 6 bases, there was a span of 9 bases. CDR3 region: CASSRGAEQYF. For the CDR3, the DNA is TGCGCCAGCAGTCGGGGGGCCGAGCAGTACTTC.

The chain employs TRBV4-1 and TRBJ2-1; D is ambiguous. Trimming took off 1 base at V and 2 bases at J, with 9 bases between the two ends. CDR3 length: 15 residues. Germline V gene sequence: CDR1 MGHRA, CDR2 YSYEKL. The CDR3 coding sequence is TGCGCCAGCAGCCAAGGTTCGGAGACCTACAATGAGCAGTTCTTC. Translating it yields CASSQGSETYNEQFF.

This chain connects TRBV6-5 to TRBJ1-3; D is possibly TRBD1 (5 bases). V lost 1 base to trimming and J lost 2 bases, with 6 bases between them. CDR1 is MNHEY and CDR2 is SVGAGI in the germline V gene. The CDR3 has 14 residues. In DNA form, the CDR3 reads TGTGCCAGCAGTTACTACAGGACTGGAAACACCATATATTTT. Amino acid sequence: CASSYYRTGNTIYF.

The rearrangement links TRBV11-3 to TRBJ2-7; 9 positions match TRBD1. From germline, CDR1 is SGHNT and CDR2 YENEEA. CDR3 length equals 14 residues. Trimming took 5 bases from V and 3 from J; bases not matched to a gene: 5. CDR3 nucleotide sequence: TGTGCCAGCAGCGCTGGGACAGGGTACTACGAGCAGTACTTC. Its protein is CASSAGTGYYEQYF.

This rearrangement joins TRBV4-1 to TRBJ2-7; 9 bases are a match to TRBD1. After removal of 1 base from V and 3 bases from J, the junction contained 1 base not matched to a gene. Per the germline V gene, CDR1 is MGHRA and CDR2 is YSYEKL. The CDR3 consists of 14 residues. The CDR3 region is CASSQAGQGYEQYF. CDR3 DNA sequence: TGCGCCAGCAGCCAAGCGGGACAGGGCTACGAGCAGTACTTC.

This rearrangement joins TRBV2 to TRBJ2-1; D remains unclear. V dropped 6 bases and J dropped 5 bases, with 11 bases sitting between them. Germline V gives CDR1 SNHLY, CDR2 FYNNEI. The CDR3 totals 13 residues. The CDR3 region is CASSEFEDNEQFF. As DNA, the CDR3 is TGTGCCAGCAGCGAATTCGAGGACAATGAGCAGTTCTTC.

The rearrangement uses TRBV6-5 and TRBJ2-6; D not resolved. Germline CDR1 MNHEY, CDR2 SVGAGI. CDR3 length: 14 residues. Trimming cost V 6 bases and J 0 bases, with 6 bases left between them. The CDR3 is CASSVFSGANVLTF. The CDR3 DNA is TGTGCCAGCAGCGTCTTCTCTGGGGCCAACGTCCTGACTTTC.

J is TRBJ2-1 and V is TRBV14; 7 nucleotides line up with TRBD1. J lost 1 base, V lost 4 bases, and 4 bases had no gene match. There are 15 residues in the CDR3. Germline CDR1 reads SGHDN; CDR2 reads FVKESK. The CDR3, as DNA: TGTGCCAGCAGCCCCGGGACAGCGTCCTACAATGAGCAGTTCTTC. It encodes CASSPGTASYNEQFF.

This clone occurred once. V gene TRBV27 combines with J gene TRBJ2-1, with 14 bases fitting TRBD2. The germline V gene has CDR1 MNHEY and CDR2 SMNVEV (reference sequence). J lost 7 bases, V lost 4 bases, and 12 bases had no gene match. This CDR3 contains 18 residues. The CDR3 coding sequence is TGTGCCAGCAGTTCCCAATCCACCGGGACTAGCGGGAGAAATGAGCAGTTCTTC. Its translation is CASSSQSTGTSGRNEQFF.

The V call is TRBV2, the J call TRBJ2-2, with 8 bases lining up with TRBD1. The ends lost 9 bases at V and 4 bases at J; junction bases unmatched: 7. The CDR3 is made up of 14 amino acids. Germline assignment: CDR1 SNHLY and CDR2 FYNNEI. The CDR3: CASIGQGRTGELFF. The CDR3 region has the DNA TGTGCCAGTATAGGACAGGGTCGCACCGGGGAGCTGTTTTTT.

CDR3 loop: CASTTTLPPAGSTGELFF. DNA of the CDR3: TGTGCCAGCACCACCACCCTACCACCCGCGGGGTCCACCGGGGAGCTGTTTTTT. The genes are TRBV25-1 and TRBJ2-2, with a possible D match to TRBD2 (6 bases). V lost 7 bases and J lost 4, with 25 bases in between. Germline CDR1 is MGHDK and CDR2 is SYGVNS. The CDR3 sequence is 18 residues long.

There are a few counts of this clone. The J gene is TRBJ2-3, the V gene TRBV7-9; TRBD2 matches at 8 bases. This CDR3 has 14 amino acids. Germline V lookup: CDR1 SEHNR, CDR2 FQNEAQ (reference sequence). Trimming took 1 base from V and 6 from J; bases not matched to a gene: 3. CDR3 residues: CASSLVGGRDTQYF. In nucleotides, the CDR3 is TGTGCCAGCAGCTTAGTCGGCGGGAGGGATACGCAGTATTTT.